This record looks at one TCR beta chain sequence and its context. The length of the CDR3 is 12 residues. Germline V gene sequence: CDR1 MNHEY, CDR2 SVGAGI. Trimming pared 5 bases from V and 3 bases from J, leaving 8 bases between. The data originate from a study of T cell responses to AZD1222 COVID-19 vaccine. Overall study context: Doses given second, at about 4 or about 12 weeks, were pooled.

Repertoires were generated with immunoSEQ multiplex PCR, while TCRdb's copy carries only in-frame clones and drops some. The data contain about 130,000 clones, over 85% of them singletons. This receptor was taken from an adult in good health. The chain recombines TRBV6-5 with TRBJ2-7; D is unclear. The sample in question was peripheral blood, obtained on day 0 of AZD1222 vaccination. For the CDR3, the DNA is TGTGCCAGCAGTCTGAAGGACTACGAGCAGTACTTC. Its protein is CASSLKDYEQYF.